This is a list of T cell receptor beta chains from one sample in a study of cytomegalovirus exposure and HLA in healthy donors. Repertoires were generated with immunoSEQ multiplex PCR, while TCRdb's copy carries only in-frame clones and drops some. Among 170,000 or so clones listed, over 70% were seen once. The sample taken for sequencing was PBMCs. The receptors originated from a woman aged 45 to 65 in good health and CMV-seropositive. Each CDR3 is given with its conserved first and last residue. The order of the fields is J gene, V gene, D gene, clone size, CDR3 protein, CDR3 DNA. A D gene is named only where the DNA matches it firmly. Only part of the rows carry a size: once, few, many, or a class if the clone is expanded.

TRBJ1-3,TRBV9,TRBD1,.,CASSARTGETGNTIYF,TGTGCCAGCAGCGCCCGGACAGGGGAGACTGGAAACACCATATATTTT
TRBJ2-3,TRBV28,TRBD2,.,CASRVPAGGRDTQYF,TGTGCCAGCAGGGTTCCAGCGGGGGGGAGAGATACGCAGTATTTT
TRBJ2-1,TRBV13,TRBD1,.,CASSPRDRPMGQFF,TGTGCCAGCAGCCCGCGGGACAGGCCAATGGGGCAGTTCTTC
TRBJ1-1,TRBV5-4,.,.,CASSFSGTEAFF,TGTGCCAGCAGCTTTTCGGGAACTGAAGCTTTCTTT
TRBJ1-1,TRBV10-3,TRBD1,once,CAISARGRGDTEAFF,TGTGCCATCAGTGCGAGGGGGCGCGGGGACACTGAAGCTTTCTTT
TRBJ2-7,TRBV30,TRBD1,once,CAWRRTGKGGSYEQYF,TGTGCCTGGAGAAGGACAGGGAAGGGTGGTAGCTACGAGCAGTACTTC
TRBJ2-2,TRBV30,TRBD1,.,CAWSVWGQGASTGELFF,TGTGCCTGGAGTGTCTGGGGACAGGGGGCGAGTACCGGGGAGCTGTTTTTT
TRBJ2-7,TRBV10-3,TRBD2,.,CAISESSGGTYEQYF,TGTGCCATCAGTGAATCTAGCGGGGGGACCTACGAGCAGTACTTC
TRBJ2-7,TRBV27,.,.,CASSFRPGTEQYF,TGTGCCAGCAGTTTCAGGCCTGGAACCGAGCAGTACTTC
TRBJ1-2,TRBV11-2,.,.,CASSPTAYGYTF,TGTGCCAGCAGCCCCACAGCTTATGGCTACACCTTC
TRBJ2-7,TRBV5-1,.,.,CASSLDAGVSYEQYF,TGCGCCAGCAGCTTGGATGCAGGGGTTTCCTACGAGCAGTACTTC
TRBJ1-4,TRBV7-9,TRBD1,.,CSSSSTGGVVWEKLFF,TGTTCCAGCAGCTCGACAGGGGGCGTAGTTTGGGAAAAACTGTTTTTT
TRBJ1-2,TRBV7-2,TRBD1,.,CASSLDRGVRSDGYTF,TGTGCCAGCAGCCTGGACAGGGGGGTCCGGTCGGACGGCTACACCTTC
TRBJ1-2,TRBV7-2,TRBD1,.,CASSPYQSGTDYGYTF,TGTGCCAGCAGCCCGTACCAATCCGGGACAGACTATGGCTACACCTTC
TRBJ2-2,TRBV13,.,.,CASSLGTGGISGELFF,TGTGCCAGCAGCTTGGGCACAGGCGGGATCTCCGGGGAGCTGTTTTTT
TRBJ2-1,TRBV5-6,.,.,CASSLSGTRYNEQFF,TGTGCCAGCAGCCTCAGCGGGACACGGTACAATGAGCAGTTCTTC
TRBJ1-1,TRBV6-1,.,.,CASRGKTSSQAFF,TGTGCCAGCAGGGGCAAAACATCGTCCCAAGCTTTCTTT
TRBJ2-4,TRBV14,.,.,CASSLAGMIQYF,TGTGCCAGCAGCCTCGCCGGGATGATTCAGTACTTC
TRBJ2-3,TRBV29-1,TRBD2,.,CSVFPREITDTQYF,TGCAGCGTTTTCCCGCGGGAGATAACAGATACGCAGTATTTT
TRBJ2-2,TRBV30,TRBD2,.,CAWERETTGELFF,TGTGCCTGGGAGCGGGAGACCACCGGGGAGCTGTTTTTT
TRBJ1-1,TRBV5-1,TRBD1,.,CASSLKGQGNTEAFF,TGCGCCAGCAGCTTAAAGGGACAGGGGAACACTGAAGCTTTCTTT
TRBJ2-5,TRBV6-1,TRBD1,.,CASSEVSGGETQYF,TGTGCCAGCAGTGAAGTATCAGGGGGAGAGACCCAGTACTTC
TRBJ1-2,TRBV27,TRBD1,.,CASSANLGTGGTYGYTF,TGTGCCAGCAGTGCCAATTTAGGGACAGGGGGGACGTATGGCTACACCTTC
TRBJ1-1,TRBV7-8,.,.,CASSRTRGTEAFF,TGTGCCAGCAGCCGCACCAGGGGTACTGAAGCTTTCTTT
TRBJ1-3,TRBV13,TRBD1,.,CASSYGTGTGNTIYF,TGTGCCAGCAGCTACGGGACAGGCACTGGAAACACCATATATTTT
TRBJ1-2,TRBV7-2,TRBD1,large,CASSSGRGRSYTF,TGTGCCAGCAGCTCCGGGAGGGGGCGAAGCTACACCTTC
TRBJ1-5,TRBV4-3,TRBD1,.,CASSQEAGGAFNQPQHF,TGCGCCAGCAGCCAAGAAGCAGGGGGCGCTTTCAATCAGCCCCAGCATTTT
TRBJ2-3,TRBV12-5,.,.,CASGRGGDSGTDTQYF,TGTGCTAGTGGCCGGGGGGGGGACAGCGGCACAGATACGCAGTATTTT
TRBJ2-6,TRBV6-6,.,few,CASINDRSSGANGLTF,TGTGCCAGCATTAATGACAGGAGCTCTGGGGCCAACGGCCTGACTTTC
TRBJ1-3,TRBV5-8,.,.,CASSFGRRSSGNTIYF,TGTGCCAGCAGCTTCGGGAGGAGAAGCTCTGGAAACACCATATATTTT
TRBJ2-1,TRBV4-3,TRBD2,.,CASSQDQLAGRYNEQFF,TGCGCCAGCAGCCAAGATCAGCTAGCGGGCAGATACAATGAGCAGTTCTTC
TRBJ2-1,TRBV9,TRBD1,.,CASSVAGTGLYNEQFF,TGTGCCAGCAGCGTCGCCGGGACAGGGCTTTACAATGAGCAGTTCTTC
TRBJ2-7,TRBV18,.,.,CASSPEQYEQYF,TGTGCCAGCTCACCCGAACAGTACGAGCAGTACTTC
TRBJ1-1,TRBV7-9,.,few,CASSPRQTLNTEAFF,TGTGCCAGCAGCCCCAGACAGACCCTGAACACTGAAGCTTTCTTT
TRBJ2-7,TRBV6-5,TRBD1,.,CASNSDRTGSYEQYF,TGTGCCAGCAACTCGGACAGGACCGGCTCCTACGAGCAGTACTTC
TRBJ2-2,TRBV5-4,TRBD1,.,CASSLEGGAHTGELFF,TGTGCCAGCAGCTTAGAAGGGGGCGCGCACACCGGGGAGCTGTTTTTT
TRBJ1-2,TRBV15,.,.,CATSRGGDGYTF,TGTGCCACCAGCAGAGGGGGGGATGGCTACACCTTC
TRBJ2-7,TRBV11-2,TRBD2,.,CASSSQRGPYEQYF,TGTGCCAGCAGCTCCCAGCGGGGACCCTACGAGCAGTACTTC
TRBJ2-6,TRBV19,TRBD1,.,CASLSDRGRGANVLTF,TGTGCCAGCCTATCGGACAGGGGAAGAGGGGCCAACGTCCTGACTTTC
TRBJ1-5,TRBV30,TRBD1,.,CAWSVRDRARDQPQHF,TGTGCCTGGAGTGTGAGGGACAGGGCCCGCGATCAGCCCCAGCATTTT
TRBJ2-3,TRBV19,.,.,CASSIDLSGGSADTQYF,TGTGCCAGTAGTATAGATCTTTCCGGTGGTAGCGCAGATACGCAGTATTTT